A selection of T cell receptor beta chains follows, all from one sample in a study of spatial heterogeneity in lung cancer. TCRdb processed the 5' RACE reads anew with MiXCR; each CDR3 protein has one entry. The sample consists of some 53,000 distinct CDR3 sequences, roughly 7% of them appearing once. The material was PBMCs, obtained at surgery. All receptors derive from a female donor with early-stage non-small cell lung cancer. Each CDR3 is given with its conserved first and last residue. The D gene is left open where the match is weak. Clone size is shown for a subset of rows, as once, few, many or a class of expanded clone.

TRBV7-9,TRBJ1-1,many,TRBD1,TGTGCCAGCAGCGCTCGACAGGGGGCGGTGAGAGCTTTCTTT,CASSARQGAVRAFF
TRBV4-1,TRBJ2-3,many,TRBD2,TGCGCCAGCAGCCCCCCCGGACTAGCAAAAGATACGCAGTATTTT,CASSPPGLAKDTQYF
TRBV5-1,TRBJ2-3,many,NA,TGCGCCAGCAGGGCCCCCCCGGGACTCAGCACAGATACGCAGTATTTT,CASRAPPGLSTDTQYF
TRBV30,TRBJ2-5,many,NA,TGTGCCTGGTTAGACAGGATAAGAGAGACCCAGTACTTC,CAWLDRIRETQYF
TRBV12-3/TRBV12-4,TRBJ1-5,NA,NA,TGTGCCAGCAGTACCACTCTATATCAGCCCCAGCATTTT,CASSTTLYQPQHF
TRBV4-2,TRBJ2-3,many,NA,TGTGCCAGCAGCCGGGATGCGACTCGTGGCACAGATACGCAGTATTTT,CASSRDATRGTDTQYF
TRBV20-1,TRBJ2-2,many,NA,TGCAGTGGAGCGGTGGGCGGGGAGCTGTTTTTT,CSGAVGGELFF
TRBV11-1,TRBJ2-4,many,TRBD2,TGTGCCAGCAGCTTATCTAGCGGGGAGCCTCTAGCCAAAAACATTCAGTACTTC,CASSLSSGEPLAKNIQYF
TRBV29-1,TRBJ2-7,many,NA,TGCAGCGCTGCTCGGGGCATCCTCTACGAGCAGTACTTC,CSAARGILYEQYF
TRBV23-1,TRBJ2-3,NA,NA,TGCGCCAGCAGTCAACCCATCCAAGAGGCAGATACGCAGTATTTT,CASSQPIQEADTQYF
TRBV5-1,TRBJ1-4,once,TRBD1,TGCGCCAGCAGCGGATACGGGACAGGGGACGAAAAACTGTTTTTT,CASSGYGTGDEKLFF
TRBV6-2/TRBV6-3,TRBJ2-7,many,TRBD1,TGTGCCAGCATCCTCCGGGACAGAGCCTACGAGCAGTACTTC,CASILRDRAYEQYF
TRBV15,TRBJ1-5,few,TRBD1,TGTGCCACCAGCAGAGATGCAAGGGCGACAGGGGCAGGACAGCCCCAGCATTTT,CATSRDARATGAGQPQHF
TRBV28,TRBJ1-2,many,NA,TGTGCCAGCAGTTCCCAGGGGAGTCGGGGCTACACCTTC,CASSSQGSRGYTF
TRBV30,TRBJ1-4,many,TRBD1,TGTGCCTGGAGTCCCGGTCCAGGGGGCGCCGGGGCTGAAAAACTGTTTTTT,CAWSPGPGGAGAEKLFF
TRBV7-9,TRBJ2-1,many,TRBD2,TGTGCCAGCAGCCTCGGACTAGCGGGGGCCCCGGGGCAGTTCTTC,CASSLGLAGAPGQFF
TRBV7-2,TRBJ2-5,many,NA,TGTGCCAGCAGCCTAGGTCCCCGGGACCGAGGAGAGACCCAGTACTTC,CASSLGPRDRGETQYF
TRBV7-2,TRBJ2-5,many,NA,TGTGCCAGCAGCCCCGGAGGGAGGACCCAGTACTTC,CASSPGGRTQYF
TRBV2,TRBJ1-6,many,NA,TGTGCCAGCAGTGGGGCTCGGGACAATGTTTATAATTCACCCCTCCACTTT,CASSGARDNVYNSPLHF
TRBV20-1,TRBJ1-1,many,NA,TGCAGTGCAAGTGAAGCTTTCTTT,CSASEAFF
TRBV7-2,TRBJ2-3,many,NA,TGTGCCAGCAGCATGATGGGTATCGGAGATACGCAGTATTTT,CASSMMGIGDTQYF
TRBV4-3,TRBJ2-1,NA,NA,TGCGCCAGCAGCCACCTGGGGGGCCCTGAAATCTTC,CASSHLGGPEIF
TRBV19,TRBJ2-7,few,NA,TGTGCCAGTAGTGGGACGGCTACGAGGCAGTACTTC,CASSGTATRQYF
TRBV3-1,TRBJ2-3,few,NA,TGTGCCAGCAGCCAGCTAGTCGATACAGATACGCAGTATTTT,CASSQLVDTDTQYF
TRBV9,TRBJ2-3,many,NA,TGTGCCAGCAGCGTAGGGGGGGGCCCTTGGGATACGCAGTATTTT,CASSVGGGPWDTQYF
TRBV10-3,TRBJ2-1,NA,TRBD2,TGTGCCATCAGTGAGTCGGGGCGGGAGGGCTACAATGAGCAGTTCTTC,CAISESGREGYNEQFF
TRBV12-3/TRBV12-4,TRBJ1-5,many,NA,TGTGCCAGCCGAAGATTCCAGCCCCAGCATTTT,CASRRFQPQHF
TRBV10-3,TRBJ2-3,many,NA,TGTGCCATCAGCGTCCGACTTCTAGATACGCAGTATTTT,CAISVRLLDTQYF
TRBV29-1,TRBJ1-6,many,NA,TGCAGCGTTCAATTACCCCCCACTGGTTCACCCCTCCACTTT,CSVQLPPTGSPLHF
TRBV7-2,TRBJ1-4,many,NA,TGTGCCAGCAGCTTCGGACAGCTTAATGAAAAACTGTTTTTT,CASSFGQLNEKLFF
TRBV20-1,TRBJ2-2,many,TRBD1,TGCAGTGCTCGCGGGACAGGGGTCGTCAGGGAGCTGTTTTTT,CSARGTGVVRELFF
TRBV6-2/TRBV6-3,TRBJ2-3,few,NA,TGTGCCAGCAGCCCCCGGGAAGATACGCAGTATTTT,CASSPREDTQYF
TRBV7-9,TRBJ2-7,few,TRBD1,TGTGCCAGCAGCGGGACAGGATCCGAGCAGTACTTC,CASSGTGSEQYF
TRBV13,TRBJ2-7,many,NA,TGTGCCAGCAGCAGACGACAGGGACTCTCCTACGAGCAGTACTTC,CASSRRQGLSYEQYF
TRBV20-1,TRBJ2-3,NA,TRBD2,TGCAGTGCCTCTAGCGGGGTCACAGATACGCAGTATTTT,CSASSGVTDTQYF
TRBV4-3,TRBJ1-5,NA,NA,TGCGCCAGCAGCCAAGAATGGACAAATAGCAATCAGCCCCAGCATTTT,CASSQEWTNSNQPQHF
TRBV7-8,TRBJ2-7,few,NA,TGTGCCAGCAGCTTAGAGACAGGATCTTCCTACGAGCAGTACTTC,CASSLETGSSYEQYF
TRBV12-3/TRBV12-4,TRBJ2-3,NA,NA,TGTGCCAGCAGTTTTGGATCTAGCACAGATACGCAGTATTTT,CASSFGSSTDTQYF
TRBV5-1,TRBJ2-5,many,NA,TGCGCCAGCAGCTCCAGGGTCCTCCGAGGGGAGACCCAGTACTTC,CASSSRVLRGETQYF
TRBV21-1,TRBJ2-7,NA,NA,TGTGCCAGCAGCACCGAGACAGGGACCGAGCAGTACTTC,CASSTETGTEQYF
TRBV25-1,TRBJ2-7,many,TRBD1,TGTGCCAGCAGTGAAATGACAGGGGGAACCTACGAGCAGTACTTC,CASSEMTGGTYEQYF
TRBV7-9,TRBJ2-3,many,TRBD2,TGTGCCAGCAGCTTAGCACTAGCGGGGGCAGATACGCAGTATTTT,CASSLALAGADTQYF
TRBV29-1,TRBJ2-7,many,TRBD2,TGCAGCGTACGGACTAGCGGGGCCTACGAGCAGTACTTC,CSVRTSGAYEQYF
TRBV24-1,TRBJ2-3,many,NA,TGTGCCACCAGTGAGAGACAAGATACGCAGTATTTT,CATSERQDTQYF
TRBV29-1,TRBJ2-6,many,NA,TGCAGCGCCAGGCAGTATTCAAGCTCTGGGGCCAACGTCCTGACTTTC,CSARQYSSSGANVLTF
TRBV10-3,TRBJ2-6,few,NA,TGTGCCATCAGTGAGTCGAGGTCCTCCTCCGGGGCCAACGTCCTGACTTTC,CAISESRSSSGANVLTF
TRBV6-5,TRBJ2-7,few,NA,TGTGCCAGCAGTTACTCATCCGGGACGGGTTACGAGCAGTACTTC,CASSYSSGTGYEQYF
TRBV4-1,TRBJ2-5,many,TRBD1,TGCGCCAGCAGCCAAGACGGACAGGGGGTAGAGACCCAGTACTTC,CASSQDGQGVETQYF
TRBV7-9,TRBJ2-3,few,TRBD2,TGTGCCAGCAGCTTAGAAGCGGGGGTGGATACGCAGTATTTT,CASSLEAGVDTQYF
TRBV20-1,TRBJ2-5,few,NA,TGCAGTGCTAAGACTAGTACGGAGACCCAGTACTTC,CSAKTSTETQYF
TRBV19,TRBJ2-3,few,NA,TGTGCCAGTAGCCAACAGGTAGACACAGATACGCAGTATTTT,CASSQQVDTDTQYF
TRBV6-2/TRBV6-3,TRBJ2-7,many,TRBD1,TGTGCCAGCAGTCGGGGACAGCATCCCTACGAGCAGTACTTC,CASSRGQHPYEQYF
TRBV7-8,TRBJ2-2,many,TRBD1,TGTGCCAGCAGCTTAGGACAGGGTTGGACCGGGGAGCTGTTTTTT,CASSLGQGWTGELFF
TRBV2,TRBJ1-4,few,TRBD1,TGTGCCAGCAGCCCGGGACAGGGTAGGAGAGGTGAAAAACTGTTTTTT,CASSPGQGRRGEKLFF
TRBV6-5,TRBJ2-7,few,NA,TGTGCCAGCAGTTTACAGGCTCCTGGGGAGCAGTACTTC,CASSLQAPGEQYF
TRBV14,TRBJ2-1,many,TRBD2,TGTGCCAGCAGCCACAGGCATAACATCGGGACTAGCGGGGGGGCCTCGTACAATGAGCAGTTCTTC,CASSHRHNIGTSGGASYNEQFF
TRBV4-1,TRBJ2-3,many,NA,TGCGCCAGCAGCCTCCCAGGGGGCACAGATACGCAGTATTTT,CASSLPGGTDTQYF
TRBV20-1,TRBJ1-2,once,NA,TGCAGTGCTAGGACAGTCTATGGCTACACCTTC,CSARTVYGYTF
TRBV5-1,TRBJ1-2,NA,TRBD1,TGCGCCAGCAGCCCCCCGATGACAGGGAGAGGCTACACCTTC,CASSPPMTGRGYTF